Sequencing of this T cell receptor (beta chain) was carried out in a study of CD8 T cells in ankylosing spondylitis. To note about this clonotype: Its antigen is unknown.

TCRdb fed the 5' RACE reads into MiXCR, producing one record per CDR3 protein. The repertoire has 150,000 to 200,000 distinct CDR3 sequences, 18% of them found once; the top ten carry 3.5% to 5%. This CDR3 contains 14 residues. Deletions cut 3 bases from V and 2 bases from J, with 10 bases between. Overall study results and limits: As for the disease-linked clones, they showed a CD8+ phenotype and occurred at relatively low frequencies in peripheral blood. Disease-associated clones were reportedly significantly overrepresented in matched ankylosing spondylitis synovial fluid.

The chain is built from TRBV12-3 or TRBV12-4 and TRBJ2-5; D possibly corresponds to TRBD1 (5 bases). This clonotype was obtained from a male donor aged 10 to 35 with ankylosing spondylitis or in good health (not recorded which). What was sequenced was blood, either unsorted or a sorted T cell fraction (not recorded which). CDR3 in amino acids: CASSFVGQQETQYF. CDR3 nucleotide sequence: TGTGCCAGCAGTTTCGTGGGGCAACAAGAGACCCAGTACTTC.